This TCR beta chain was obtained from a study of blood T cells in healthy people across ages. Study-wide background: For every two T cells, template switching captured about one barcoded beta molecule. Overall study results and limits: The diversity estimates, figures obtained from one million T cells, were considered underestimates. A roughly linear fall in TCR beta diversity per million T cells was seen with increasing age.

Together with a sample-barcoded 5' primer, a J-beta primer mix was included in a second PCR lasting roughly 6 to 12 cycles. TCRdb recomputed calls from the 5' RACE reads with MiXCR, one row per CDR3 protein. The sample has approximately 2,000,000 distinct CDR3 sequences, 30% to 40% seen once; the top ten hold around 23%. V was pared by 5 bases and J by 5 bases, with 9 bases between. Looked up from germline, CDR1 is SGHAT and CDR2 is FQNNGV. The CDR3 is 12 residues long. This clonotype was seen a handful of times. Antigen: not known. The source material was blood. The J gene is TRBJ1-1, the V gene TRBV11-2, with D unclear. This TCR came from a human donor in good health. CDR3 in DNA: TGTGCCAGCAGCAAGGTTGATACTGAAGCTTTCTTT. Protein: CASSKVDTEAFF.